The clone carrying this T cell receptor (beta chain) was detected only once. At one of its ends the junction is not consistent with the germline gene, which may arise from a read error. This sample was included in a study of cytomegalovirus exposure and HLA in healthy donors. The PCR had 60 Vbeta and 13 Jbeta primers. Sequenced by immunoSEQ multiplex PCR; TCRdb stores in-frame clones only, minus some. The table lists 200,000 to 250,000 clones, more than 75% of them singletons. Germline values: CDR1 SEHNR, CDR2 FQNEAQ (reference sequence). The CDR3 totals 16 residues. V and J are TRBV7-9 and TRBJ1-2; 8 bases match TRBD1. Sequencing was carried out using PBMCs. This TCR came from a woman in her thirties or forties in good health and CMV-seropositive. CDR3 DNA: TGTTCCAGCAGCTTAAGCAGGGGGCGATCGAACTATGGCTACACCTTC. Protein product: CSSSLSRGRSNYGYTF.